A selection of T cell receptor beta chains follows, all from one sample in a study of cytomegalovirus exposure and HLA in healthy donors. The table came from immunoSEQ multiplex PCR; TCRdb's copy has only in-frame clones and leaves some out. The repertoire holds some 110,000 clones, approximately 60% seen once, with 2.2% in the top ten. Material for sequencing was PBMCs. These receptors all come from a woman aged 25-40 years in good health and CMV-seronegative. Each CDR3 is given with its conserved first and last residue. A D gene is named only where the DNA matches it firmly. The listing skips clone size in some rows; elsewhere it reads once, few, many or a size class.

v_gene	d_gene	abundance	j_gene	CDR3aa	CDR3nt
TRBV5-8	TRBD1	once	TRBJ1-1	CASSLEQGAPNTEAFF	TGTGCCAGCAGCTTGGAGCAGGGGGCGCCGAACACTGAAGCTTTCTTT
TRBV5-1	TRBD1	.	TRBJ1-2	CASSLVTGDGYGYTF	TGCGCCAGCAGCTTGGTTACAGGGGATGGATATGGCTACACCTTC
TRBV6-6	TRBD1	few	TRBJ1-1	CASSDNDRGNTEAFF	TGTGCCAGCAGTGACAATGACAGGGGGAACACTGAAGCTTTCTTT
TRBV30	TRBD2	.	TRBJ2-1	CAWSISLAGLYSYNEQFF	TGTGCCTGGAGCATTTCTCTAGCGGGATTATATTCCTACAATGAGCAGTTCTTC
TRBV28	.	.	TRBJ2-7	CASSLRGTPSYEQYF	TGTGCCAGCAGTTTAAGAGGGACACCCTCCTACGAGCAGTACTTC
TRBV13	TRBD1	.	TRBJ2-6	CASSLQGIGGANVLTF	TGTGCCAGCAGCCTACAGGGGATAGGAGGGGCCAACGTCCTGACTTTC
TRBV6-6	TRBD1	.	TRBJ2-1	CASSLDRGDYNEQFF	TGTGCCAGCAGTCTGGACAGGGGAGACTACAATGAGCAGTTCTTC
TRBV5-1	TRBD1	.	TRBJ2-1	CASSLGDSSRSLEQFF	TGCGCCAGCAGCTTGGGGGACAGTAGCCGTAGCCTTGAGCAGTTCTTC
TRBV7-2	.	.	TRBJ1-2	CASSLALRGGYTF	TGTGCCAGCAGCTTAGCGCTCAGGGGCGGCTACACCTTC
TRBV30	.	.	TRBJ2-3	CAWSVKGGTDTQYF	TGTGCCTGGAGTGTAAAGGGAGGCACAGATACGCAGTATTTT
TRBV9	.	.	TRBJ1-1	CASSVTVNTEAFF	TGTGCCAGCAGCGTTACTGTGAACACTGAAGCTTTCTTT
TRBV7-8	.	once	TRBJ2-5	CASSKLGRETQYF	TGTGCCAGCAGTAAACTAGGTCGAGAGACCCAGTACTTC
TRBV5-1	TRBD2	.	TRBJ2-7	CASSDGLAGYEQYF	TGCGCCAGCAGTGACGGACTAGCGGGTTACGAGCAGTACTTC
TRBV4-1	.	.	TRBJ1-1	CASSPTKGRMNTEAFF	TGCGCCAGCAGCCCTACAAAGGGGAGGATGAACACTGAAGCTTTCTTT
TRBV11-3	.	.	TRBJ2-5	CASSLRADKETQYF	TGTGCCAGCAGCTTAAGAGCGGATAAAGAGACCCAGTACTTC
TRBV29-1	TRBD2	.	TRBJ2-5	CSVEDRTSGVWEQYF	TGCAGCGTTGAAGATCGAACTAGCGGGGTGTGGGAGCAGTACTTC
TRBV2	.	.	TRBJ2-6	CASSPNSGANVLTF	TGTGCCAGCAGTCCTAACTCTGGGGCCAACGTCCTGACTTTC
TRBV5-1	TRBD1	.	TRBJ1-3	CASSSQGVVGNTIYF	TGCGCCAGCAGCTCACAGGGGGTAGTTGGAAACACCATATATTTT
TRBV29-1	TRBD1	.	TRBJ2-1	CSVDGVGTGGLDEQFF	TGCAGCGTTGATGGGGTTGGGACAGGGGGCTTGGATGAGCAGTTCTTC
TRBV9	TRBD1	.	TRBJ1-1	CATSPAYRGNTEAFF	TGTGCCACTTCACCAGCTTACAGGGGAAACACTGAAGCTTTCTTT
TRBV4-1	TRBD2	.	TRBJ2-1	CASSQKGLAESYNEQFF	TGCGCCAGCAGCCAAAAGGGACTAGCGGAGAGTTACAATGAGCAGTTCTTC
TRBV19	.	.	TRBJ2-5	CASSTGQETQYF	TGTGCCAGTAGTACCGGCCAAGAGACCCAGTACTTC
TRBV6-6	TRBD1	.	TRBJ1-5	CASSRDRGLGQPQHF	TGTGCCAGCAGCAGGGACAGGGGGCTTGGTCAGCCCCAGCATTTT
TRBV4-3	TRBD1	.	TRBJ2-3	CASSQAGQLSTDTQYF	TGCGCCAGCAGCCAAGCGGGACAGTTAAGCACAGATACGCAGTATTTT
TRBV5-1	TRBD1	.	TRBJ2-5	CASSRTGGETQYF	TGCGCCAGCAGCCGGACAGGTGGAGAGACCCAGTACTTC
TRBV11-2	.	.	TRBJ1-4	CASSLGPVGNEKLFF	TGTGCCAGCAGCTTAGGTCCGGTCGGTAATGAAAAACTGTTTTTT
TRBV5-4	.	.	TRBJ1-4	CASSLEGVQEKLFF	TGTGCCAGCAGCTTGGAAGGGGTACAAGAAAAACTGTTTTTT
TRBV10-1	TRBD2	.	TRBJ2-1	CATGTSNYNEQFF	TGCGCCACCGGGACTAGCAATTACAATGAGCAGTTCTTC
TRBV21-1	.	.	TRBJ2-5	CASSRPGGETQYF	TGTGCCAGCAGCAGGCCGGGAGGGGAGACCCAGTACTTC
TRBV4-1	TRBD2	.	TRBJ2-5	CASSQGLAGQETQYF	TGCGCCAGCAGCCAAGGCCTAGCGGGACAAGAGACCCAGTACTTC
TRBV18	.	.	TRBJ2-1	CASSPPALVTENEQFF	TGTGCCAGCTCACCACCAGCACTAGTTACCGAGAATGAGCAGTTCTTC
TRBV7-2	TRBD2	.	TRBJ2-7	CASSLVAGGPSYEQYF	TGTGCCAGCAGCTTAGTGGCGGGAGGGCCTTCCTACGAGCAGTACTTC
TRBV7-9	.	few	TRBJ1-2	CASSHCVNYGYTF	TGTGCCAGCAGCCACTGTGTTAACTATGGCTACACCTTC
TRBV7-2	TRBD2	once	TRBJ2-1	CASSLASGRTYNEQFF	TGTGCCAGCAGCTTAGCTAGCGGGAGGACCTACAATGAGCAGTTCTTC
TRBV4-3	.	few	TRBJ2-1	CASSQALGVDEQFF	TGCGCCAGCAGCCAAGCTTTAGGGGTCGATGAGCAGTTCTTC
TRBV30	.	.	TRBJ1-4	CAWSVGRVGTNEKLFF	TGTGCCTGGAGTGTAGGCAGGGTTGGAACTAATGAAAAACTGTTTTTT
TRBV11-2	TRBD1	.	TRBJ1-4	CASSLGTGAREKLFF	TGTGCCAGCAGCTTAGGGACAGGGGCGAGGGAAAAACTGTTTTTT
TRBV7-9	TRBD2	.	TRBJ2-2	CASSPGLAGPNTGELFF	TGTGCCAGCAGCCCCGGACTAGCGGGACCCAACACCGGGGAGCTGTTTTTT
TRBV15	.	.	TRBJ1-2	CATSNDLKDYGYTF	TGTGCCACCAGCAACGACTTAAAGGACTATGGCTACACCTTC
TRBV27	TRBD1	.	TRBJ1-2	CASSPIISPGQGFGYTF	TGTGCCAGCAGTCCCATTATTTCTCCGGGACAGGGGTTTGGCTACACCTTC